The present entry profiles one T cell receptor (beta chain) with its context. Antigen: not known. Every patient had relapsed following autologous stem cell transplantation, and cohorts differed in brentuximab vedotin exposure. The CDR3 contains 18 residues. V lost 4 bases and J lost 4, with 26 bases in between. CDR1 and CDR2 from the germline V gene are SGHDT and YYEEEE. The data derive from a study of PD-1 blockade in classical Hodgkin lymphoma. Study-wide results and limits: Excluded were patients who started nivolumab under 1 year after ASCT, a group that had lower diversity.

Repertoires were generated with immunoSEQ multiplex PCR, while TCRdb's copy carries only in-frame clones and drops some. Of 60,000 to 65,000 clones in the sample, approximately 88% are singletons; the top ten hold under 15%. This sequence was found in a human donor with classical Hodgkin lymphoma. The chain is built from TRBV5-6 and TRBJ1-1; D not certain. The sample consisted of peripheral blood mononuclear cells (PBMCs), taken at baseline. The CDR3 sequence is CASSRTPPTTLGGTEAFF. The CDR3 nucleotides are TGTGCCAGCAGCAGAACACCTCCCACAACCCTCGGCGGCACTGAAGCTTTCTTT.